Below, 18 T cell receptor beta chains from the same sample are listed, as sequenced in a study of T cells in Graves' hyperthyroidism and ophthalmopathy. Amplified TCR beta CDR3 regions derived from RNA transcripts. A first-round RT-PCR of the TCR CDR3 used the HTBI primer set. TCRdb used MiXCR to reprocess the multiplex PCR reads, holding one entry per CDR3 protein. Of about 600,000 distinct CDR3 sequences listed, around 16% are singletons. The source material was blood. These receptors all come from a middle-aged woman with Graves' ophthalmopathy.

V is TRBV5-1 and J is TRBJ2-1, with D unresolved. Germline CDR1 reads SGHRS; CDR2 reads YFSETQ. This CDR3 region has 13 residues. Trimming took off 2 bases at V and 7 bases at J, with 10 bases between the two ends. The CDR3 region is CASSFPDANEQFF. As DNA, the CDR3 is TGCGCCAGCAGCTTCCCCGACGCGAATGAGCAGTTCTTC.

This clonotype has a count of ten or more. The chain couples TRBV12-3 or TRBV12-4 to TRBJ2-7, with D perhaps TRBD1 (6 bases). CDR3 size: 13 residues. Trimming pared 3 bases from V and 3 bases from J, leaving 9 bases between. The DNA of the CDR3 is TGTGCCAGCAGTTTGGACAGTTACTACGAGCAGTACTTC. Its translation is CASSLDSYYEQYF.

The chain employs TRBV29-1 and TRBJ2-7; TRBD2 agrees at 11 bases. Germline lookup yields CDR1 SQVTM and CDR2 ANQGSEA. CDR3 length equals 14 residues. V shed 4 bases and J 7 bases; nucleotides not matched to a gene: 9. This CDR3 reads CSVGLAGGSLEQYF. The CDR3 bases are TGCAGCGTTGGGCTAGCGGGAGGTTCCTTGGAGCAGTACTTC.

This clonotype came up a few times. This sequence joins TRBV5-1 and TRBJ1-3; no reliable D call. The CDR3 contains 17 residues. The germline gives CDR1 SGHRS, CDR2 YFSETQ. Trimming pared 4 bases from V and 2 bases from J, leaving 19 bases between. The CDR3 DNA reads TGCGCCAGCAGCAGAGGCCCGGCAGACACTCCTGGAAACACCATATATTTT. Translation: CASSRGPADTPGNTIYF.

This clonotype was counted a few times. This chain uses TRBV11-2 with TRBJ2-7; TRBD2 agrees at 13 bases. The CDR3 loop spans 15 amino acids. The germline CDR1 and CDR2 sequences are SGHAT and FQNNGV. V trimming: 7 bases; J trimming: 2 bases; junction bases outside the gene matches: 5. The CDR3 sequence is CASTELAGGPYEQYF. CDR3 DNA sequence: TGTGCCAGCACCGAACTAGCGGGAGGGCCCTACGAGCAGTACTTC. Based on the CDR3 plus reference TRBV11-2 and TRBJ2-7, the full variable domain is EAGVAQSPRYKIIEKRQSVAFWCNPISGHATLYWYQQILGQGPKLLIQFQNNGVVDDSQLPKDRFSAERLKGVDSTLKIQPAKLEDSAVYLCASTELAGGPYEQYFGPGTRLTVT.

The chain couples TRBV18 to TRBJ1-6; 9 positions match TRBD1. The CDR3 length is 14 residues. Germline V gene sequence: CDR1 KGHSH, CDR2 LQKENI. The junction had 5 bases not matched to a gene; V was cut back by 3 bases and J by 11 bases. CDR3 residues: CASSPDRGFTPLHF. In nucleotides, the CDR3 is TGTGCCAGCTCACCGGACAGGGGATTTACACCCCTCCACTTT.

This clonotype has at least ten counts. The chain is built from TRBV5-1 and TRBJ2-1; tentative D call: TRBD2 (6 bases). The length of the CDR3 is 15 residues. V was shortened by 0 bases and J by 7 bases, with 14 bases between the two germline ends. Germline CDR1 reads SGHRS; CDR2 reads YFSETQ. The CDR3 region is CASSLGLARRNEQFF. CDR3 in DNA: TGCGCCAGCAGCTTGGGGCTAGCGAGGAGGAATGAGCAGTTCTTC.

The rearrangement uses TRBV7-9 and TRBJ1-2; possibly TRBD1 for D (5 bases). The V and J ends lost 10 bases and 4 bases respectively, with 16 bases between them. The CDR3 is 13 residues long. Germline assignment: CDR1 SEHNR and CDR2 FQNEAQ (reference sequence). CDR3 sequence: CAISRGWGYGYTF. CDR3 bases: TGTGCCATCTCAAGGGGCTGGGGCTATGGCTACACCTTC.

Comment on this clonotype: A much larger clone sits a single nucleotide away, making a read error possible. The chain links TRBV6-2 or TRBV6-3 to TRBJ2-5; D is unresolved. In germline, CDR1 is MNHEY, CDR2 SVGEGT. The CDR3 consists of 14 residues. The CDR3 loop is CASSYGQSGETQCF. For the CDR3, the DNA is TGTGCCAGCAGTTACGGCCAGTCGGGCGAGACCCAGTGCTTC.

This clonotype was recorded at least ten times. V gene TRBV2 combines with J gene TRBJ1-1; TRBD1 might be the D (5 bases). Per germline, CDR1 SNHLY and CDR2 FYNNEI. The CDR3 loop spans 15 amino acids. The V end lost 10 bases, the J end lost 0 bases, and 18 bases lay between the germline ends. CDR3 in DNA: TGTGCCACCTCCCGGGACGGACCACTGAACACTGAAGCTTTCTTT. Translation: CATSRDGPLNTEAFF.

There are many counts of this clonotype. The CDR3 coding sequence is TGTGCCAGCAGCGTAGGGGATAGGGTGGCTGAAGCTTTCTTT. It codes for CASSVGDRVAEAFF. The chain couples TRBV9 to TRBJ1-1; D ambiguous. CDR3 length equals 14 residues. CDR1 and CDR2 (germline): SGDLS, YYNGEE. V was trimmed by 0 bases and J by 6 bases, leaving 12 bases between them.

The sample holds many counts of this clonotype. The CDR3 region is CASSDSSSVADTQYF. CDR3 DNA: TGTGCCAGCAGTGATTCTAGCTCGGTCGCAGATACGCAGTATTTT. The chain carries TRBV2 and TRBJ2-3, with a tentative D call TRBD2 (5 bases). The CDR3 spans 15 residues. V was shortened by 3 bases and J by 4 bases, with 14 bases between the two germline ends. Per germline, CDR1 SNHLY and CDR2 FYNNEI.

This clonotype was counted only a few times. This rearrangement joins TRBV9 to TRBJ2-5; a weak D match, TRBD2 (5 bases). V lost 0 bases to trimming and J lost 1 base, with 10 bases between them. The CDR3 extends over 15 amino acids. Per germline, CDR1 SGDLS and CDR2 YYNGEE. The CDR3 DNA reads TGTGCCAGCAGCGTAGTCCCGGGGTCCCAAGAGACCCAGTACTTC. As protein: CASSVVPGSQETQYF.

The table lists this clonotype with many counts. The chain links TRBV18 to TRBJ2-1; D is uncertain. The germline V and J ends were trimmed by 3 bases and 9 bases, with 12 bases remaining between them. Germline lookup yields CDR1 KGHSH and CDR2 LQKENI. The CDR3 runs to 13 residues. The CDR3 protein is CASSPDPSREQFF. CDR3 nucleotides: TGTGCCAGCTCACCCGACCCTTCGCGTGAGCAGTTCTTC.

This clonotype occurred many times. The chain combines TRBV11-2 with TRBJ2-3; the D is unclear. The CDR3 runs 12 residues. V lost 2 bases and J lost 6, with 6 bases in between. The germline gives CDR1 SGHAT, CDR2 FQNNGV. For the CDR3, the DNA is TGTGCCAGCAGCTTATCCCGGGATACGCAGTATTTT. Protein: CASSLSRDTQYF.

This clonotype appeared many times. The V and J genes are TRBV10-3 and TRBJ1-2, with D possibly being TRBD1 (5 bases). Trimming pared 2 bases from V and 3 bases from J, leaving 7 bases between. Germline CDR1 ENHRY, CDR2 SYGVKD. CDR3 length: 13 amino acids. CDR3 in amino acids: CAISEGGDYGYTF. The CDR3 DNA is TGTGCCATCAGTGAGGGAGGGGACTATGGCTACACCTTC.

This clonotype was observed many times. The chain links TRBV11-2 to TRBJ1-5; D not resolved. The V and J ends lost 6 bases and 6 bases respectively, with 18 bases between them. CDR1 is SGHAT and CDR2 is FQNNGV in the germline V gene. This CDR3 is built from 15 residues. The CDR3 coding sequence is TGTGCCAGCAGTCCCGAGGGAGGGCATGTTCAGCCCCAGCATTTT. This translates into CASSPEGGHVQPQHF.

This clonotype was picked up many times. CDR3 residues: CASSLRAGGPGELFF. The CDR3, as DNA: TGTGCCAGCAGCTTAAGAGCGGGGGGGCCCGGGGAGCTGTTTTTT. The chain joins TRBV11-2 to TRBJ2-2, with 10 bases aligning to TRBD2. Germline values: CDR1 SGHAT, CDR2 FQNNGV. Germline trimming cut 2 bases from V and 6 bases from J; bases unmatched to any gene: 3. This CDR3 comprises 15 residues.